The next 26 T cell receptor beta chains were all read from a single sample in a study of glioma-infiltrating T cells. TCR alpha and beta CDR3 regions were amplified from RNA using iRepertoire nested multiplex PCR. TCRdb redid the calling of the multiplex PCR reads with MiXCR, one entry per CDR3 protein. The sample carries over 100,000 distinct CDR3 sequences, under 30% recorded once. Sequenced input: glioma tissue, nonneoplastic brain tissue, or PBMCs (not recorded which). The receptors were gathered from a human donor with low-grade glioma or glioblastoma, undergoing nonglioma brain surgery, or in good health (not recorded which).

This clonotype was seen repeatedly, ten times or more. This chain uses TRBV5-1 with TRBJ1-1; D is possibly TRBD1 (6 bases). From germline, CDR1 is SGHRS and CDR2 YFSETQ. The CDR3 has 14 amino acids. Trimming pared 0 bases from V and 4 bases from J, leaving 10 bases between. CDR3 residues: CASSLAGGATEAFF. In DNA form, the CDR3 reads TGCGCCAGCAGCTTGGCCGGGGGCGCCACTGAAGCTTTCTTT.

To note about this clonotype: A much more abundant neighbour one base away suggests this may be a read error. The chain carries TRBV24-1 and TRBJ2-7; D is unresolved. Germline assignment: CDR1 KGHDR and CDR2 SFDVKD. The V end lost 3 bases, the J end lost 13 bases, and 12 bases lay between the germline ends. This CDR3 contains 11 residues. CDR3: CATSDVTTIYF. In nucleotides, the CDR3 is TGTGCCACCAGTGATGTGACCACGATATACTTC.

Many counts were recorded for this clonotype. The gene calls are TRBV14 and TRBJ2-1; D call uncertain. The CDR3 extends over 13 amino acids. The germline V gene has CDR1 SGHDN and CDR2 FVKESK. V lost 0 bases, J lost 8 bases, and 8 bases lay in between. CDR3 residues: CASSQDPGYEQFF. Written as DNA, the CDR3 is TGTGCCAGCAGCCAAGATCCCGGCTATGAGCAGTTCTTC.

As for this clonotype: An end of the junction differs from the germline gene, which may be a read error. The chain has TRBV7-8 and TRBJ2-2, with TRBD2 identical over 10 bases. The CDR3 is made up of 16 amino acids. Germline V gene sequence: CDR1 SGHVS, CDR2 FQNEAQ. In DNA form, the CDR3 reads TGTGCCAGCAGTTCTCGCCTAGCGGGAGACCCCGGGGAGATGTTTTTT. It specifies CASSSRLAGDPGEMFF.

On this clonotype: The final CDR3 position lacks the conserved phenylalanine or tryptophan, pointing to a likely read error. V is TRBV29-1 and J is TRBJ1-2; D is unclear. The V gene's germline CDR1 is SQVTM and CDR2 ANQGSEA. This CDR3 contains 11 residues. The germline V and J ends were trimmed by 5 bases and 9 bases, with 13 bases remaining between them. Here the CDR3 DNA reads TGCAGCGTTAGTCAGGATTTCAGCTACACCTTA. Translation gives CSVSQDFSYTL.

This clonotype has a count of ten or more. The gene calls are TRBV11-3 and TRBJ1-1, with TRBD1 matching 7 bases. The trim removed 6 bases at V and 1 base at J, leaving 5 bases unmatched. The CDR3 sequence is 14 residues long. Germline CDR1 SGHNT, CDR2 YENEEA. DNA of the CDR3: TGTGCCAGCAGTATCGGGGACAGGAACACTGAAGCTTTCTTT. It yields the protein CASSIGDRNTEAFF.

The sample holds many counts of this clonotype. This chain's CDR3 is CASSPSGGHEQYF. CDR3 in DNA: TGTGCCAGCAGCCCTTCTGGGGGCCACGAGCAGTACTTC. J is TRBJ2-7 and V is TRBV11-2; D is possibly TRBD1 (6 bases). Trimming took 5 bases from V and 5 from J, leaving 13 bases between them. In germline, CDR1 is SGHAT, CDR2 FQNNGV. CDR3 length: 13 amino acids.

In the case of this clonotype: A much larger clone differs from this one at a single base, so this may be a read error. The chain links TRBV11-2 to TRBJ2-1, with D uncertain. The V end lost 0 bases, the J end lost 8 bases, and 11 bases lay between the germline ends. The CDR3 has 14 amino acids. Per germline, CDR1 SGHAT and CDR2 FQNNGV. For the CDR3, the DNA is TGTGCCAGCAGCTTAGAGCCGTTTGTGGATGAGCAGTTCTTC. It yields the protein CASSLEPFVDEQFF. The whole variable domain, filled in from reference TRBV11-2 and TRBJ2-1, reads EAGVAQSPRYKIIEKRQSVAFWCNPISGHATLYWYQQILGQGPKLLIQFQNNGVVDDSQLPKDRFSAERLKGVDSTLKIQPAKLEDSAVYLCASSLEPFVDEQFFGPGTRLTVL.

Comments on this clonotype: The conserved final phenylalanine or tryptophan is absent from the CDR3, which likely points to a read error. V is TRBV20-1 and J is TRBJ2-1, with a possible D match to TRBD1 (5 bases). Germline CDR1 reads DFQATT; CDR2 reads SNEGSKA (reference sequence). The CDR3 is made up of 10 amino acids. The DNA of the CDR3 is TGCAGGGGGCTAGGGGATGAGCAGTTCTTA. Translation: CRGLGDEQFL.

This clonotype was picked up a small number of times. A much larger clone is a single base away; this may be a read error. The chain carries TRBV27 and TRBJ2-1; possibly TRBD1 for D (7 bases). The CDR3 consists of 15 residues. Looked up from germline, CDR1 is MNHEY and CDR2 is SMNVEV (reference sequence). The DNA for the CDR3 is TGTGCCAGCAGTAAACAGGGGCGGGGACACAATGAGCAGCTCTTC. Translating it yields CASSKQGRGHNEQLF.

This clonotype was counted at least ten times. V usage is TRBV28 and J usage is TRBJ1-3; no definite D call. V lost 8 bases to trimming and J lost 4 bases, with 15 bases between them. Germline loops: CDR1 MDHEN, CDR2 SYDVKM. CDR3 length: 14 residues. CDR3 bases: TGTGCCAGCGCGGGGAAAGGCTACGGAAACACCATATATTTT. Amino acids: CASAGKGYGNTIYF.

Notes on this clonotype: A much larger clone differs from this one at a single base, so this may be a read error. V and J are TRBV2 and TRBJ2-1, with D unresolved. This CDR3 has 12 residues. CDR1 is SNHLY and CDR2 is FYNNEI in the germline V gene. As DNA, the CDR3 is TGTGCCAGCAGTGACTTTAACAATGGGCAGTTCTTC. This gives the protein CASSDFNNGQFF.

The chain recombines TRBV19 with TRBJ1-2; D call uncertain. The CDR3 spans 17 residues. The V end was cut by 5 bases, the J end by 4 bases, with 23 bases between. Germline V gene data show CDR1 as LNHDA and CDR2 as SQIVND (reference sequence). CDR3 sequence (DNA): TGTGCCAGTAGTTCGGTCCGGGTTGGGGTATCCCCCTATGGCTACACCTTC. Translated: CASSSVRVGVSPYGYTF. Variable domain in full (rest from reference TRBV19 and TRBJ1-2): DGGITQSPKYLFRKEGQNVTLSCEQNLNHDAMYWYRQDPGQGLRLIYYSQIVNDFQKGDIAEGYSVSREKKESFPLTVTSAQKNPTAFYLCASSSVRVGVSPYGYTFGSGTRLTVV.

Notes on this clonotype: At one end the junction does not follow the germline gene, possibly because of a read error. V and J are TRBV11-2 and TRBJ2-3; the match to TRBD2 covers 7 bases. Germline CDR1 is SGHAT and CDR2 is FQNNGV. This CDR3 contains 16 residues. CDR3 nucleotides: TGTGCCAGCAGCCCCCTGCCGCGACTAGCAACAGATACGCAGTACTTT. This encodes CASSPLPRLATDTQYF.

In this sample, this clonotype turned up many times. The CDR3 nucleotides are TGCGCCAGCAGCCAAGTCATCGGCTACAATGAGCAGTTCTTC. It translates to CASSQVIGYNEQFF. The chain combines TRBV4-3 with TRBJ2-1, with D unresolved. Germline V gene data show CDR1 as LGHNA and CDR2 as YSLEER. The CDR3 extends over 14 amino acids. V lost 1 base and J lost 3, with 7 bases in between.

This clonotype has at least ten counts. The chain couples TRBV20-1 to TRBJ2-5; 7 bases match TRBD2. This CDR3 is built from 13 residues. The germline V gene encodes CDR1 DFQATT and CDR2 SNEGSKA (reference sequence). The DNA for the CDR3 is TGCACCTCTGTAGTGAGGGGAGGGGAGACCCAGTACTTC. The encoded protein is CTSVVRGGETQYF.

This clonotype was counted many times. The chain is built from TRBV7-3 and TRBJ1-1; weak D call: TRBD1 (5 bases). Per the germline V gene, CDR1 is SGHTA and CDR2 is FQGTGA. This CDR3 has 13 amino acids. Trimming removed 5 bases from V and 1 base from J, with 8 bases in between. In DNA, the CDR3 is TGTGCCAGCAGCACCGACAGGAACACTGAAGCTTTCTTT. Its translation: CASSTDRNTEAFF.

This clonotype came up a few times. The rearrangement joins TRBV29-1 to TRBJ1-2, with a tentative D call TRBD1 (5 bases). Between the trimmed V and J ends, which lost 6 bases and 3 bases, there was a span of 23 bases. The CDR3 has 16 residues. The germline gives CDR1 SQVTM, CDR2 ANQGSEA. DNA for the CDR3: TGCAGCGTCCCCGGGGGGGGAAGTTATGTTGACTATGGCTACACCTTC. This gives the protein CSVPGGGSYVDYGYTF.

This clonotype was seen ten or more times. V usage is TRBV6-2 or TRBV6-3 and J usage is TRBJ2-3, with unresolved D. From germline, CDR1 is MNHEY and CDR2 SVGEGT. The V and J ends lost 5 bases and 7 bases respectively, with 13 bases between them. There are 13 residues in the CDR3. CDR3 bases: TGTGCCAGCAGTACCCAGACTGTATATACGCAGTATTTT. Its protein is CASSTQTVYTQYF.

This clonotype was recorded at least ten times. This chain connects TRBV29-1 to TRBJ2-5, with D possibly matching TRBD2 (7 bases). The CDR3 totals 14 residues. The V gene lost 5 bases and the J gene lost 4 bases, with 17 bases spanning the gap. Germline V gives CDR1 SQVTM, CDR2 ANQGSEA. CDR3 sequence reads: CSVPKGGLPETQYF. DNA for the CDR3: TGCAGCGTTCCCAAGGGGGGGCTTCCAGAGACCCAGTACTTC. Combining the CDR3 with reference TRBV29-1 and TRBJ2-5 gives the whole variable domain SAVISQKPSRDICQRGTSLTIQCQVDSQVTMMFWYRQQPGQSLTLIATANQGSEATYESGFVIDKFPISRPNLTFSTLTVSNMSPEDSSIYLCSVPKGGLPETQYFGPGTRLLVL.

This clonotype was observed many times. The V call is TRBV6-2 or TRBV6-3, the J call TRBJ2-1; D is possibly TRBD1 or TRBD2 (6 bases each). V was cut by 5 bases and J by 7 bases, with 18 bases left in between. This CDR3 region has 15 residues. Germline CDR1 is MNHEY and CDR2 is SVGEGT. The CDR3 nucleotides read TGTGCCAGCAGTACCCCAATAAGAGGGGGGAATGAGCAGTTCTTC. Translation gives CASSTPIRGGNEQFF.

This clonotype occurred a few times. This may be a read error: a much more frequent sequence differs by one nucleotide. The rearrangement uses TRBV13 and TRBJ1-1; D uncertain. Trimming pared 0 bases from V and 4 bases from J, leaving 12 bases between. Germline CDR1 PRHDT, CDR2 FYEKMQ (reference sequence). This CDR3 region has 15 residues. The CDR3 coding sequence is TGTGCCAGCAGCTTAGGAGGGATTTCCATCACTGAAGCTTTCTTT. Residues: CASSLGGISITEAFF.

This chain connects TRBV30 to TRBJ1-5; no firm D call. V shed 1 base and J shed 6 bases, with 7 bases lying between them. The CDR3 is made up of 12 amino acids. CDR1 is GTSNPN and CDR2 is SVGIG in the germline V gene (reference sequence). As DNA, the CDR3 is TGTGCCTGGAGTGCCCGGAGTCAGCCCCAGCATTTT. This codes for CAWSARSQPQHF.

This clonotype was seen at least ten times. CDR3 in DNA: TGTGCCATCGGCGACGTGGGCAATCAGCCCCAGCATTTT. This codes for CAIGDVGNQPQHF. The genes are TRBV10-3 and TRBJ1-5; D gene ambiguous. The CDR3 is 13 amino acids. V was cut by 8 bases and J by 2 bases, with 10 bases left in between. Germline V gives CDR1 ENHRY, CDR2 SYGVKD.

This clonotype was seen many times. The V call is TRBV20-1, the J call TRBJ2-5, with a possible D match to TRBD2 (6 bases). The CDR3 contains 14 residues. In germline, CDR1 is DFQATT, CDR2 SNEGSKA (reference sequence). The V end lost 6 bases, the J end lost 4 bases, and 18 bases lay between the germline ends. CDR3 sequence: CSATRRAGLETQYF. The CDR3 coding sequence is TGCAGTGCCACCAGGAGGGCGGGATTAGAGACCCAGTACTTC.

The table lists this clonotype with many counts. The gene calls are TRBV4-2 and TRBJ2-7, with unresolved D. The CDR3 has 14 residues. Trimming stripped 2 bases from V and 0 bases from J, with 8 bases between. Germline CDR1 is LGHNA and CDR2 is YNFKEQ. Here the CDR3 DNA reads TGTGCCAGCAGCCAAATTGGTATCTCCTACGAGCAGTACTTC. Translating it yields CASSQIGISYEQYF.